This note documents a single T cell receptor beta chain sequence. Antigen: not known. With a much larger clone just one base away, this may be a read error. Germline V gives CDR1 SGHDN, CDR2 FVKESK. Trimming cost V 4 bases and J 6 bases; bases outside gene matches: 6. This CDR3 has 14 residues. cDNA libraries of TCR beta carried unique molecular identifiers. Each sample of roughly 1 to 11 million input T cells yielded around 500,000 cDNA molecules, so each molecule approximated one T cell. MiXCR, run by TCRdb on the PCR reads, gives a single entry per CDR3 protein. Seen here are 250,000 to 300,000 distinct CDR3 sequences, about 38% observed once, and the top ten hold under 5.5%. This entry is derived from a study of post-analysis software for immune sequencing data. About the study: The study covered relapsing-remitting, secondary progressive and progressive-relapsing courses of multiple sclerosis. The study's findings and limits: Normalized Chao1 diversity in multiple sclerosis patients fell significantly below that of controls. Samples prepared in the same batch strongly co-clustered by F measure. Higher frequency in patients than in controls was seen for 5 or 6 TRBV segments, with TRBV5-6, TRBV5-1 and TRBV20-1 among them.

Input material: blood. The chain has TRBV14 and TRBJ1-2, with TRBD1 matching over 9 bases. The sequence came from a girl aged 5 to 17 with multiple sclerosis. CDR3 protein: CASSRTGEKDGYTF. CDR3 nucleotides: TGTGCCAGCAGCCGGACAGGGGAAAAGGATGGCTACACCTTC.